The 32 T cell receptor beta chains in this list originate from one sample, sequenced in a study of shared clonotypes between healthy human individuals. Profiling relied on immunoSEQ multiplex PCR, and the TCRdb table lists in-frame clones only, not all of them. Of tens of thousands of clones in the sample, about 64% were seen once. The sample comprised memory CD8+ T cells sorted from blood. The sample's subset: CD45RO+ cells pooled with CCR7-negative TemRA cells. Receptors originate from a man aged 25-45 years in good health.

This CDR3 reads CASTLGLAGRGEQYF. CDR3 sequence (DNA): TGTGCCAGCACCCTGGGACTAGCGGGACGAGGCGAGCAGTACTTC. The chain links TRBV28 to TRBJ2-7; 13 bases align to TRBD2. Trimming at V came to 7 bases and at J to 6 bases, leaving 9 bases not matched to a gene. Looked up from germline, CDR1 is MDHEN and CDR2 is SYDVKM. The CDR3 is made up of 15 amino acids.

The chain combines TRBV6-5 with TRBJ2-1; D tentatively fits TRBD1 or TRBD2 (5 bases each). The CDR3 runs to 14 residues. Germline V gives CDR1 MNHEY, CDR2 SVGAGI. V was cut by 5 bases and J by 4 bases, with 12 bases left in between. The CDR3 DNA follows: TGTGCCAGCAGTGAAGGGGACCGGTACAATGAGCAGTTCTTC. This codes for CASSEGDRYNEQFF.

The rearrangement uses TRBV5-4 and TRBJ2-1; unclear D gene. The germline V gene has CDR1 SGHNT and CDR2 YYREEE (reference sequence). This CDR3 region has 14 residues. V was clipped by 2 bases and J by 6 bases, with 12 bases between them. CDR3 DNA sequence: TGTGCCAGCAGCTTCGGGTGGGGTACCAATGAGCAGTTCTTC. It yields the protein CASSFGWGTNEQFF.

For the CDR3, the DNA is TGTGCCAGCAGTTTGTTTTCTGACTCGAGATACGAGCAGTACTTC. It translates to CASSLFSDSRYEQYF. The V and J genes are TRBV27 and TRBJ2-7; D is uncertain. Per the germline V gene, CDR1 is MNHEY and CDR2 is SMNVEV (reference sequence). V shed 3 bases and J shed 4 bases, with 16 bases lying between them. The CDR3 is made up of 15 amino acids.

V and J are TRBV7-2 and TRBJ2-1; D gene unclear. This CDR3 has 13 residues. The V end was cut by 0 bases, the J end by 7 bases, with 7 bases between. The germline V gene has CDR1 SGHTA and CDR2 FQGNSA. The CDR3, as DNA: TGTGCCAGCAGCTTAGCGTGGCTTAATGAGCAGTTCTTC. It yields the protein CASSLAWLNEQFF.

This clone was seen at least ten times. The chain employs TRBV14 and TRBJ2-3; D call uncertain. The V end lost 0 bases, the J end lost 11 bases, and 12 bases lay between the germline ends. The germline V gene has CDR1 SGHDN and CDR2 FVKESK. The CDR3 runs to 13 residues. The CDR3 spells CASSQEVGFQQYF. The CDR3 bases are TGTGCCAGCAGCCAAGAGGTCGGTTTTCAGCAGTATTTT.

J is TRBJ1-4 and V is TRBV15; D may be TRBD1 (5 bases). The CDR3 is made up of 15 amino acids. CDR1 and CDR2 (germline): LNHNV, YYDKDF (reference sequence). Trimming cost V 0 bases and J 10 bases, with 15 bases left between them. The CDR3 DNA is TGTGCCACCAGCAGAGACGGGGGAGAAATGCGAAAACTGTTTTTT. Its protein is CATSRDGGEMRKLFF.

V and J are TRBV27 and TRBJ2-7; a possible D gene is TRBD2 (6 bases). Germline CDR1 and CDR2: MNHEY and SMNVEV (reference sequence). V lost 2 bases to trimming and J lost 2 bases, with 10 bases between them. The CDR3 is 14 amino acids. In DNA form, the CDR3 reads TGTGCCAGCAGTTTAGACGGGAGCCCCTACGAGCAGTACTTC. Amino acids: CASSLDGSPYEQYF.

The rearrangement links TRBV5-1 to TRBJ2-7, with D possibly TRBD2 on 6 matching bases. Trimming removed 0 bases at V and 3 bases at J, with 10 bases between. The CDR3 is made up of 14 amino acids. Germline lookup yields CDR1 SGHRS and CDR2 YFSETQ. CDR3: CASSLELADYEQYF. The CDR3 region has the DNA TGCGCCAGCAGCTTGGAGTTAGCGGACTACGAGCAGTACTTC.

The rearrangement joins TRBV6-6 to TRBJ2-7, with D hard to call. With 0 bases removed from V and 6 bases from J, the gap between germline ends came to 6 bases. The CDR3 runs 12 residues. The germline gives CDR1 MNHNY, CDR2 SVGAGI (reference sequence). DNA for the CDR3: TGTGCCAGCAGTTACTCGATCCCCGAGCAGTACTTC. As protein: CASSYSIPEQYF.

V usage is TRBV9 and J usage is TRBJ2-7; 7 bases match TRBD2. The V and J ends lost 3 bases and 4 bases, in that order; junction bases with no gene match: 10. Germline CDR1 reads SGDLS; CDR2 reads YYNGEE. CDR3 length equals 15 residues. In DNA form, the CDR3 reads TGTGCCAGCAGCGGAAGCGGGACTGGGGTGTACGAGCAGTACTTC. Its translation is CASSGSGTGVYEQYF.

The rearrangement joins TRBV19 to TRBJ2-1; D remains unclear. Trimming removed 5 bases at V and 4 bases at J, with 15 bases between. The CDR3 has 15 amino acids. Germline V lookup: CDR1 LNHDA, CDR2 SQIVND (reference sequence). The DNA of the CDR3 is TGTGCCAGTAGTTCCAGCGAACGGTCTTACAATGAGCAGTTCTTC. Protein sequence: CASSSSERSYNEQFF. Complete variable domain (other parts from reference TRBV19 and TRBJ2-1): DGGITQSPKYLFRKEGQNVTLSCEQNLNHDAMYWYRQDPGQGLRLIYYSQIVNDFQKGDIAEGYSVSREKKESFPLTVTSAQKNPTAFYLCASSSSERSYNEQFFGPGTRLTVL.

The chain has TRBV9 and TRBJ1-2; the D is unclear. Trimming shortened V by 7 bases and J by 8 bases, and 18 bases separated the two germline ends. Germline CDR1 is SGDLS and CDR2 is YYNGEE. The CDR3 contains 13 residues. The chain's CDR3 is CASGSPGLKGYTF. In DNA, the CDR3 is TGTGCCAGCGGATCCCCGGGTTTGAAGGGCTACACCTTC.

The chain carries TRBV27 and TRBJ1-2; D perhaps matches TRBD1 (5 bases). Trimming took 7 bases from V and 0 from J, leaving 15 bases between them. Germline values: CDR1 MNHEY, CDR2 SMNVEV (reference sequence). This CDR3 is 15 amino acids long. The CDR3, as DNA: TGTGCCAGCAAGGGGCGCGGCTTCGCTAACTATGGCTACACCTTC. It specifies CASKGRGFANYGYTF.

V and J are TRBV7-9 and TRBJ2-2; no clear D gene. The CDR3 sequence is 14 residues long. Germline assignment: CDR1 SEHNR and CDR2 FQNEAQ (reference sequence). V shed 2 bases and J shed 3 bases, with 7 bases lying between them. Here the CDR3 DNA reads TGTGCCAGCAGCTTACGGGCGGACACCGGGGAGCTGTTTTTT. Amino acids: CASSLRADTGELFF.

V is TRBV11-2 and J is TRBJ1-1; D ambiguous. The CDR3 contains 17 residues. Trimming left V 1 base short and J 10 bases short, with 25 bases between. Germline loops: CDR1 SGHAT, CDR2 FQNNGV. The CDR3 coding sequence is TGTGCCAGCAGCTTAGTATGGACCCGTAAAGGTCCACGGGGAGCTTTCTTT. Translated, it gives CASSLVWTRKGPRGAFF.

This clone has only a few counts. The chain combines TRBV5-1 with TRBJ2-1; D might be TRBD2 (5 bases). With 4 bases removed from V and 7 bases from J, the gap between germline ends came to 9 bases. In germline, CDR1 is SGHRS, CDR2 YFSETQ. The CDR3 spans 12 residues. CDR3 in DNA: TGCGCCAGCAGCGACGAGCGGAATGAGCAGTTCTTC. This sequence encodes CASSDERNEQFF.

This clone was detected only a few times. The chain has TRBV7-9 and TRBJ1-2, with 7 bases that match TRBD1. V lost 5 bases to trimming and J lost 7 bases; unmatched junction nucleotides: 16. CDR1 is SEHNR, CDR2 FQNEAQ, per germline (reference sequence). There are 16 residues in the CDR3. The CDR3 DNA follows: TGTGCCAGCAGCCCTAACCTCAGACAGGGAGAGGGTGGCTACACCTTC. This sequence encodes CASSPNLRQGEGGYTF.

Ten or more counts support this clone. The CDR3 here is CASSIDGIAYEQYF. The CDR3 DNA follows: TGTGCCAGTAGTATAGACGGGATTGCCTACGAGCAGTACTTC. This sequence joins TRBV19 and TRBJ2-7; D might be TRBD2 (5 bases). CDR1 LNHDA and CDR2 SQIVND come from the germline V gene (reference sequence). The CDR3 totals 14 residues. Between the trimmed V and J ends, which lost 0 bases and 2 bases, there was a span of 8 bases.

This clone was detected a few times. The sample has other DNA sequences that encode this CDR3 too. This sequence joins TRBV14 and TRBJ2-1, with D possibly TRBD1 on 6 matching bases. In germline, CDR1 is SGHDN, CDR2 FVKESK. This CDR3 has 14 residues. Trimming stripped 2 bases from V and 4 bases from J, with 9 bases between. The CDR3 nucleotides are TGTGCCAGCAGCCAACGTACAGGGTACAATGAGCAGTTCTTC. It codes for CASSQRTGYNEQFF.

This clone has more than one count but fewer than ten. The chain uses TRBV5-1 and TRBJ2-1; 11 nucleotides line up with TRBD1. J gave up 5 bases and V 4 bases, and 17 bases lay outside the gene matches. Per the germline V gene, CDR1 is SGHRS and CDR2 is YFSETQ. The CDR3 has 19 residues. In DNA, the CDR3 is TGCGCCAGCAGCAAAACGGGACAGGGGGGGGGTGAACCGGACAATGAGCAGTTCTTC. Protein: CASSKTGQGGGEPDNEQFF. The entire variable domain, with the rest obtained from reference TRBV5-1 and TRBJ2-1, is as follows: KAGVTQTPRYLIKTRGQQVTLSCSPISGHRSVSWYQQTPGQGLQFLFEYFSETQRNKGNFPGRFSGRQFSNSRSEMNVSTLELGDSALYLCASSKTGQGGGEPDNEQFFGPGTRLTVL.

The chain has TRBV28 and TRBJ2-1; 8 bases align to TRBD2. The CDR3 runs to 15 residues. Trimming cost V 5 bases and J 5 bases; bases outside gene matches: 8. Germline V CDR1 and CDR2: MDHEN, SYDVKM. In nucleotides, the CDR3 is TGTGCCAGCAGTGGACCTTGGCGGGAGGACAATGAGCAGTTCTTC. Its protein product is CASSGPWREDNEQFF.

This clone has just a few counts. This sequence joins TRBV2 and TRBJ2-3; no definite D call. The CDR3 totals 12 residues. V shed 7 bases and J shed 6 bases, with 11 bases lying between them. Germline loops: CDR1 SNHLY, CDR2 FYNNEI. CDR3 DNA sequence: TGTGCCAGCACGAGGTGGATGGATACGCAGTATTTT. This translates into CASTRWMDTQYF.

The chain has TRBV4-2 and TRBJ2-2; 14 positions match TRBD2. J was trimmed by 7 bases and V by 4 bases; bases with no gene match: 8. The CDR3 sequence is 17 residues long. Per germline, CDR1 LGHNA and CDR2 YNFKEQ. The CDR3 sequence: CASSRLAGGGKGGELFF. CDR3 bases: TGTGCCAGCAGCCGACTAGCGGGAGGGGGTAAAGGCGGGGAGCTGTTTTTT.

This clone was counted at least ten times. This rearrangement joins TRBV6-1 to TRBJ2-7, with D unresolved. Trimming stripped 7 bases from V and 4 bases from J, with 11 bases between. CDR3 length: 12 residues. Germline V gene data show CDR1 as MNHNS and CDR2 as SASEGT. For the CDR3, the DNA is TGTGCCAGCAAGGGTATTGGTTACGAGCAGTACTTC. It encodes CASKGIGYEQYF.

This chain connects TRBV7-2 to TRBJ2-1, with a possible D match to TRBD2 (7 bases). The CDR3 runs 13 residues. Trimming stripped 5 bases from V and 11 bases from J, with 16 bases between. Germline loops: CDR1 SGHTA, CDR2 FQGNSA. The CDR3 spells CASSDRGRAKQFF. The CDR3 DNA is TGTGCCAGCAGCGATAGGGGGAGGGCAAAGCAGTTCTTC.

This chain links TRBV11-3 with TRBJ2-1, with a weak D call TRBD1 (6 bases). There are 15 residues in the CDR3. CDR1 and CDR2 (germline): SGHNT, YENEEA. Trimming took 3 bases from V and 8 from J, leaving 17 bases between them. CDR3 coding DNA: TGTGCCAGCAGCTTCGAAGGTACAGGGACCCATGAGCAGTTCTTC. As protein: CASSFEGTGTHEQFF. Drawing the rest from reference TRBV11-3 and TRBJ2-1, the complete variable domain is EAGVVQSPRYKIIEKKQPVAFWCNPISGHNTLYWYLQNLGQGPELLIRYENEEAVDDSQLPKDRFSAERLKGVDSTLKIQPAELGDSAVYLCASSFEGTGTHEQFFGPGTRLTVL.

V and J are TRBV6-1 and TRBJ2-3; D gene ambiguous. The CDR3 totals 15 residues. Germline V gene data show CDR1 as MNHNS and CDR2 as SASEGT. Trimming stripped 4 bases from V and 0 bases from J, with 11 bases between. CDR3 region: CASSGSVASTDTQYF. The CDR3 region has the DNA TGTGCCAGCAGTGGCAGCGTGGCTAGCACAGATACGCAGTATTTT.

The CDR3 region has the DNA TGTGCCACCAGCAGAGAAATAGCGGAGCAATACAATGAGCAGTTCTTC. It codes for CATSREIAEQYNEQFF. This chain joins TRBV15 and TRBJ2-1, with D maybe TRBD2 (6 bases). Germline V lookup: CDR1 LNHNV, CDR2 YYDKDF (reference sequence). With 0 bases removed from V and 4 bases from J, the gap between germline ends came to 13 bases. The CDR3 consists of 16 residues.

This clone was counted a single time. The rearrangement joins TRBV10-3 to TRBJ1-2, with D tentatively TRBD1 (5 bases). V was clipped by 3 bases and J by 7 bases, with 21 bases between them. CDR1 and CDR2 from the germline V gene are ENHRY and SYGVKD. There are 16 residues in the CDR3. The DNA of the CDR3 is TGTGCCATCAGTGATCAAAGATGGTGGGGGATCTCTGGCTACACCTTC. Translation gives CAISDQRWWGISGYTF.

This sequence joins TRBV7-8 and TRBJ2-7; D is unclear. The CDR3 is 13 amino acids. Germline CDR1 and CDR2: SGHVS and FQNEAQ. Trimming cost V 2 bases and J 3 bases, with 8 bases left between them. DNA for the CDR3: TGTGCCAGCAGCTTAACAGCCAACTACGAGCAGTACTTC. Encoded protein: CASSLTANYEQYF.

The rearrangement joins TRBV7-9 to TRBJ2-3; D gene ambiguous. The CDR3 is 16 residues long. From germline, CDR1 is SEHNR and CDR2 FQNEAQ (reference sequence). Trimming shortened V by 2 bases and J by 4 bases, and 16 bases separated the two germline ends. The DNA for the CDR3 is TGTGCCAGCAGCTTACGGGTGACGTCATCTGCAGATACGCAGTATTTT. The encoded protein is CASSLRVTSSADTQYF.